The sequence of this T cell receptor beta chain was determined in a study of identical twins. With respect to this clonotype: The antigen is undetermined.

The study's findings and limits: Invariant T cells like MAIT and iNKT could partly confound the zero-insertion analyses.

Germline CDR1 reads MNHEY; CDR2 reads SVGAGI. V lost 2 bases to trimming and J lost 3 bases, with 14 bases between them. CDR3 length: 15 amino acids. Unique molecular identifiers were present on the cDNA, which also gained a universal primer site by template switching. TCRdb redid the calling of the 5' RACE reads with MiXCR, one entry per CDR3 protein. The sample lists fewer than 500,000 distinct CDR3 sequences, 20% to 25% occurring once. This sample also appeared in a second study, on T cells expressing NK-cell markers. As reported in that work: Each TCR beta repertoire originated in sorted T cells that were CD3+CD56+NKG2C+, CD3+CD56+NKG2C- or CD3+CD56-NKG2C+.

The receptor was derived from a woman between 18 and 29 years old in good health. This chain connects TRBV6-5 to TRBJ2-7, with TRBD1 as a possible D gene (5 bases). Sequencing used CD4+ T cells sorted from blood. CDR3 nucleotides: TGTGCCAGCAGTTACGCAGGGATCCCGAACTACGAGCAGTACTTC. It codes for CASSYAGIPNYEQYF.